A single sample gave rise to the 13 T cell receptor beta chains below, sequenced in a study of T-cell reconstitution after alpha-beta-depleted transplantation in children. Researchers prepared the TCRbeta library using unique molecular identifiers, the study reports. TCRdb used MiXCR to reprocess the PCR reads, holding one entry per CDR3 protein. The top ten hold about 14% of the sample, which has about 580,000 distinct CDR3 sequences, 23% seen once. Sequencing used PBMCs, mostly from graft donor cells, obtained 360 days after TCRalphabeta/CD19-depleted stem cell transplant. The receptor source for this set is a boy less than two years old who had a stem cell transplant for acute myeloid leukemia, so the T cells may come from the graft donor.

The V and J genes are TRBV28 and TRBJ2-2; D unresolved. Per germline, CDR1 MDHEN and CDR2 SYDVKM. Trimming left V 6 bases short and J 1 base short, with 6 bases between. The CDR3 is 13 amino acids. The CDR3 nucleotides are TGTGCCAGCAGGCAGTGGAACACCGGGGAGCTGTTTTTT. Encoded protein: CASRQWNTGELFF.

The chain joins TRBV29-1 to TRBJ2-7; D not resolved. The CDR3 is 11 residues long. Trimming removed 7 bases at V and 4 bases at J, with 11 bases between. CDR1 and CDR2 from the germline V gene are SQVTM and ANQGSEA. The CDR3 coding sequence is TGCAGCGCCAACCATGGGTACGAGCAGTACTTC. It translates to CSANHGYEQYF.

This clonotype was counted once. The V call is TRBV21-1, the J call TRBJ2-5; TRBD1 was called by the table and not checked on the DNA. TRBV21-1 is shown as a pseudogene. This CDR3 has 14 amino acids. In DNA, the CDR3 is TGTGCCAGCAGCAAAAGGGGTGAAGTGGAGACCCAGTACTTC. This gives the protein CASSKRGEVETQYF.

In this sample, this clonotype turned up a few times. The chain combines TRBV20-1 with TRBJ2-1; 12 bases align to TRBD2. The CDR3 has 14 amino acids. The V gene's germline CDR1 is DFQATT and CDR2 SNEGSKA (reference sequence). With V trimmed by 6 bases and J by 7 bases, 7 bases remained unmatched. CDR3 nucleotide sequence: TGCAGTGCCCCCTCTAGCGGGGGGGTAAATGAGCAGTTCTTC. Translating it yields CSAPSSGGVNEQFF.

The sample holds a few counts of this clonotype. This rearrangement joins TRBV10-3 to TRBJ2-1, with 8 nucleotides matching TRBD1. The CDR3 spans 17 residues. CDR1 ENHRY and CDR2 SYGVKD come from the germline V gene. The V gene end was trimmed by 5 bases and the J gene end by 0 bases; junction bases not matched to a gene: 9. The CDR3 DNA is TGTGCCATCAGTTCCTTCCCGGACAGGGCCTCCTACAATGAGCAGTTCTTC. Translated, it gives CAISSFPDRASYNEQFF.

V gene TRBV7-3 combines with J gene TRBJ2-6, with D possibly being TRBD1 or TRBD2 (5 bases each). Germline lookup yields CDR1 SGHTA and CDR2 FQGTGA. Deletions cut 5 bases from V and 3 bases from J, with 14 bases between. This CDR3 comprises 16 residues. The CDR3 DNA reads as TGTGCCAGCAGCCCCTTCGGGGACGGTGGGGCCAACGTCCTGACTTTC. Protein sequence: CASSPFGDGGANVLTF.

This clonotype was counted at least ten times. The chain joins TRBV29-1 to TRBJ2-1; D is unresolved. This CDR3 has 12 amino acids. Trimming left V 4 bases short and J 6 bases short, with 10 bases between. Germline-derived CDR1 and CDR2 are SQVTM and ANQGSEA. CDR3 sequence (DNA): TGCAGCGTTGTTTTACAGACCAATGAGCAGTTCTTC. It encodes CSVVLQTNEQFF.

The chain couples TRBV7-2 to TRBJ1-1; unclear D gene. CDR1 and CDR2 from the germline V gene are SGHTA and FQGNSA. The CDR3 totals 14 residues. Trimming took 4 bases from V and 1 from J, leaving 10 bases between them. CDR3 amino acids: CASSSPGWNTEAFF. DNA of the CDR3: TGTGCCAGCAGCTCCCCCGGATGGAACACTGAAGCTTTCTTT.

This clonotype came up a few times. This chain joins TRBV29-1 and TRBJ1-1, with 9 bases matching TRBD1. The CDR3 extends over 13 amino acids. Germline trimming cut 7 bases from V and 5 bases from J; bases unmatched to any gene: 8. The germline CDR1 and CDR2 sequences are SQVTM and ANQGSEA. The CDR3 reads CSGLQGAPTEAFF. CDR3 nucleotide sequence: TGCAGCGGATTACAGGGGGCGCCAACTGAAGCTTTCTTT.

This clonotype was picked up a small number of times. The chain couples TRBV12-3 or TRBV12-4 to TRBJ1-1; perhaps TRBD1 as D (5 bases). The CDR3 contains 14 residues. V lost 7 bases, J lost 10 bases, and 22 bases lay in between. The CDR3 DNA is TGTGCCAGCACCTCCGACAGAATAGTAAATAGAGCTTTCTTT. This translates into CASTSDRIVNRAFF.

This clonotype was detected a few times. The DNA for the CDR3 is TGTGCCAGCAGTTTAACAGGGTCAGGAGCTTTCTTT. Translating gives CASSLTGSGAFF. J is TRBJ1-1 and V is TRBV6-2 or TRBV6-3, with D tentatively TRBD1 (6 bases). Germline V gene sequence: CDR1 MNHEY, CDR2 SVGEGT. Trimming took off 4 bases at V and 10 bases at J, with 13 bases between the two ends. The CDR3 is made up of 12 amino acids.

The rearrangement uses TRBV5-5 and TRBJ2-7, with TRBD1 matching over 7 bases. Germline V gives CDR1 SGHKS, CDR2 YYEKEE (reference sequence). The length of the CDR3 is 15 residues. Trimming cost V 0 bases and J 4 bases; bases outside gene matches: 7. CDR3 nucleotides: TGTGCCAGCAGCTTGGCCCCGGACAGGTCTTACGAGCAGTACGTC. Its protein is CASSLAPDRSYEQYV.

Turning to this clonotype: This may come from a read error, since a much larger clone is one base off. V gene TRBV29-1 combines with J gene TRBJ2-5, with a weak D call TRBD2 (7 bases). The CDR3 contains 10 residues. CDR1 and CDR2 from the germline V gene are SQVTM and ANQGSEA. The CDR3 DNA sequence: TGCGGGGGGGGCCAAGAGAGCCAGTACTTC. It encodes CGGGQESQYF.